Listed here is a single TCR beta chain. Its target is unknown. This sample stems from a study of T-cell memory formation after mild COVID-19. General study results and limits: CD4+ contracting clones were mainly CM and EM; CD8+ ones, EMRA. Pre-infection memory already had some responding clones, implying cross-reactive memory joined.

The CDR3 consists of 15 residues. The V end was cut by 0 bases, the J end by 2 bases, with 12 bases between. Germline values: CDR1 SGDLS, CDR2 YYNGEE. Each CDR3 protein is one row after TCRdb ran MiXCR on the 5' RACE reads. The sample records hundreds of thousands of distinct CDR3 sequences, more than 20% being singletons. This clonotype originated in an adult woman who had mild COVID-19 (a few samples of this study predate the infection). Cell type and time point are not known. The material sequenced was PBMCs or a T cell subset sorted from them (not recorded which). The rearrangement uses TRBV9 and TRBJ2-7; the D gene is possibly TRBD2 (6 bases). The CDR3 bases are TGTGCCAGCAGCGTAGCGGGGGTAGGGACCTACGAGCAGTACTTC. Translated, it gives CASSVAGVGTYEQYF.